This T cell receptor beta chain was documented in a study of cytomegalovirus exposure and HLA in healthy donors. This CDR3 region has 14 residues. V lost 6 bases, J lost 5 bases, and 16 bases lay in between. Looked up from germline, CDR1 is MNHNS and CDR2 is SASEGT. PCR amplification relied on 60 Vbeta primers (plus 13 Jbeta primers). TCRdb's table, derived via immunoSEQ multiplex PCR, lists solely in-frame clones and lacks some. The clone table shows around 150,000 clones, with the ten largest holding approximately 2.3%. This sequence was found in a man aged 30-40 years in good health and CMV-seronegative. Sequencing was performed on PBMCs. V and J are TRBV6-1 and TRBJ2-5, with D tentatively TRBD1 (5 bases). In DNA, the CDR3 is TGTGCCAGCAGCCAAAAGGGGATTCGGGAGACCCAGTACTTC. It specifies CASSQKGIRETQYF.